The text below deals with one T cell receptor beta chain. Its antigen is still unknown. Using immunoSEQ multiplex PCR, the repertoire was profiled, and TCRdb retains in-frame clones only, with some absent. In the table there are 80,000 to 90,000 clones, 90% of which are singletons. The length of the CDR3 is 13 residues. The germline CDR1 and CDR2 sequences are MNHEY and SMNVEV (reference sequence). Trimming left V 1 base short and J 7 bases short, with 11 bases between. This entry is derived from a study of T cell responses to AZD1222 COVID-19 vaccine. General study results and limits: Vaccine-associated CD4 TCRs ranged over spike, dominating at 160-218 and 743-854. The study found Spike-specific TCR breadth and depth rose after two AZD1222 doses. Reportedly, nearly half the spike-specific TCRs target unmutated variant regions. No repertoire was sampled before or during the peak T cell response, only after it.

The source is an adult who received the AZD1222 COVID-19 vaccine. This specimen consisted of peripheral blood, obtained 28 days after the second AZD1222 dose. The rearrangement links TRBV27 to TRBJ2-7; D possibly corresponds to TRBD2 (5 bases). Here the CDR3 DNA reads TGTGCCAGCAGTTTATTAAACGGGGTAGAGCAGTACTTC. Translating it yields CASSLLNGVEQYF.